This TCR beta chain was profiled in a study of shared clonotypes between healthy human individuals. A word on this clone: Its antigen remains unknown.

Trimming cost V 0 bases and J 9 bases, with 21 bases left between them. Germline CDR1 and CDR2: SNHLY and FYNNEI. CDR3 length equals 17 residues. The protocol was immunoSEQ multiplex PCR, while the TCRdb copy is restricted to in-frame clones and leaves out a portion. The top ten clones hold 0.35% to 0.5% of a sample with about 2.3 million clones, approximately 95% of them seen once. Overall study findings and caveats: Only blood was sampled; tissue repertoires likely differ.

This chain links TRBV2 with TRBJ2-4; TRBD1 or TRBD2 may be the D gene (5 bases each). Source material: naive CD4+ T cells from PBMCs. Subset meaning: CD45RA+ positively selected. The TCR originated in a man younger than 35 in good health. Some clones in this sample may be carry-over from other donors' samples. In nucleotides, the CDR3 is TGTGCCAGCAGTGAAGCGCCCCTCGGGGCAGCTCGAGGCATTCAGTACTTC. Translated, it gives CASSEAPLGAARGIQYF.